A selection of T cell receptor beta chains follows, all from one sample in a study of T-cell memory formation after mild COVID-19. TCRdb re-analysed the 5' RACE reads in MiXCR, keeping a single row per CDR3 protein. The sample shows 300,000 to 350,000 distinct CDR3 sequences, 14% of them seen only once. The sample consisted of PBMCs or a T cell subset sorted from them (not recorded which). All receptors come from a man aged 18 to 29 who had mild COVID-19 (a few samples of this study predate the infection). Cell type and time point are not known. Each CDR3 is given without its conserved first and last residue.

CDR3aa: ASSQEVGTSTAETQY; v_gene: TRBV3-1; j_gene: TRBJ2-5
CDR3aa: ASSLGGPGELF; v_gene: TRBV27; j_gene: TRBJ2-2
CDR3aa: ASSRIPGLSEAF; v_gene: TRBV23-1; j_gene: TRBJ1-1
CDR3aa: ASSNRNTGYGYT; v_gene: TRBV5-5; j_gene: TRBJ1-2
CDR3aa: ASSSRARREDTQY; v_gene: TRBV28; j_gene: TRBJ2-3
CDR3aa: ASSQNGLQYPEQY; v_gene: TRBV18; j_gene: TRBJ2-7
CDR3aa: ASSVGQHSGANVLT; v_gene: TRBV9; j_gene: TRBJ2-6
CDR3aa: ASRGTAQETQY; v_gene: TRBV19; j_gene: TRBJ2-5
CDR3aa: ASSSPGIAYNEQF; v_gene: TRBV12-3/TRBV12-4; j_gene: TRBJ2-1
CDR3aa: ASSQDGSQETQY; v_gene: TRBV3-1; j_gene: TRBJ2-5
CDR3aa: ASSFSGSDNSPLH; v_gene: TRBV7-6; j_gene: TRBJ1-6
CDR3aa: ASSLGTLQGPYEQY; v_gene: TRBV6-1; j_gene: TRBJ2-7
CDR3aa: ASTPGTALQPQH; v_gene: TRBV10-2; j_gene: TRBJ1-5
CDR3aa: ASSRGAEYNEQF; v_gene: TRBV7-3; j_gene: TRBJ2-1
CDR3aa: AGSPRVLSGELF; v_gene: TRBV3-1; j_gene: TRBJ2-2
CDR3aa: SAEPSGGLDEQF; v_gene: TRBV20-1; j_gene: TRBJ2-1
CDR3aa: ASSLQSGGAGELF; v_gene: TRBV5-1; j_gene: TRBJ2-2
CDR3aa: ASSSRDENTGELF; v_gene: TRBV4-2; j_gene: TRBJ2-2
CDR3aa: ASRTVHGYT; v_gene: TRBV6-6; j_gene: TRBJ1-2
CDR3aa: ASSPTGTGAAEQF; v_gene: TRBV5-1; j_gene: TRBJ2-1
CDR3aa: ASSLVGGPRETQY; v_gene: TRBV28; j_gene: TRBJ2-5
CDR3aa: ASSWDRGLYEQY; v_gene: TRBV6-5; j_gene: TRBJ2-7
CDR3aa: ASSLTVTSYEQY; v_gene: TRBV7-6; j_gene: TRBJ2-7
CDR3aa: ASTAGRGTEAF; v_gene: TRBV6-4; j_gene: TRBJ1-1
CDR3aa: ASSPPLAGFSYSYNEQF; v_gene: TRBV7-2; j_gene: TRBJ2-1
CDR3aa: ATSANGLVNHNEQF; v_gene: TRBV24-1; j_gene: TRBJ2-1
CDR3aa: ASSPLGSQPQH; v_gene: TRBV11-2; j_gene: TRBJ1-5
CDR3aa: ASSPGGINEQF; v_gene: TRBV6-6; j_gene: TRBJ2-1
CDR3aa: ASSLEGFVSYT; v_gene: TRBV5-5; j_gene: TRBJ1-2
CDR3aa: ARDRAGYGYT; v_gene: TRBV2; j_gene: TRBJ1-2
CDR3aa: ASSLAQRGTYEQY; v_gene: TRBV11-2; j_gene: TRBJ2-7
CDR3aa: ASSLDISPLH; v_gene: TRBV7-9; j_gene: TRBJ1-6
CDR3aa: ASSFRGFGGTEAF; v_gene: TRBV5-5; j_gene: TRBJ1-1
CDR3aa: ASLAGGAYNEQF; v_gene: TRBV12-3/TRBV12-4; j_gene: TRBJ2-1
CDR3aa: ASSQWVGHSSYNEQF; v_gene: TRBV7-9; j_gene: TRBJ2-1
CDR3aa: ASSPGTTRDGEKLF; v_gene: TRBV7-2; j_gene: TRBJ1-4
CDR3aa: ASSDAHRARTDTQY; v_gene: TRBV6-4; j_gene: TRBJ2-3
CDR3aa: ASRDRGHQPQH; v_gene: TRBV19; j_gene: TRBJ1-5
CDR3aa: ASSVGDSGEAF; v_gene: TRBV11-2; j_gene: TRBJ1-1
CDR3aa: ASSLPGQAGETQY; v_gene: TRBV11-2; j_gene: TRBJ2-5
CDR3aa: ASSPRTGGLYEQY; v_gene: TRBV7-7; j_gene: TRBJ2-7
CDR3aa: ASRPGQIYGYT; v_gene: TRBV12-3/TRBV12-4; j_gene: TRBJ1-2
CDR3aa: ASRIQGGDEKLF; v_gene: TRBV6-6; j_gene: TRBJ1-4
CDR3aa: ASSSPFDRADTQY; v_gene: TRBV27; j_gene: TRBJ2-3
CDR3aa: ASSYPTGQGTTEAF; v_gene: TRBV6-2/TRBV6-3; j_gene: TRBJ1-1
CDR3aa: ASSFKQNTEAF; v_gene: TRBV7-9; j_gene: TRBJ1-1
CDR3aa: ASSEGQNTGELF; v_gene: TRBV7-6; j_gene: TRBJ2-2
CDR3aa: ASSPGGGGDGELF; v_gene: TRBV7-3; j_gene: TRBJ2-2
CDR3aa: ARKRERGLNQPQH; v_gene: TRBV12-3/TRBV12-4; j_gene: TRBJ1-5
CDR3aa: ASSDSQVGYNEQF; v_gene: TRBV6-4; j_gene: TRBJ2-1
CDR3aa: ASGLDGQGGYGYT; v_gene: TRBV12-5; j_gene: TRBJ1-2
CDR3aa: ASSSNPGQYGYT; v_gene: TRBV7-2; j_gene: TRBJ1-2
CDR3aa: ASSHHRGSQETQY; v_gene: TRBV4-3; j_gene: TRBJ2-5